The T cell receptor (beta chain) described here comes from a study of response to subunit inactivated influenza vaccine. MiXCR was run by TCRdb on the RT-PCR reads, yielding one entry per CDR3 protein. The data show more than 550,000 distinct CDR3 sequences, about 11% seen once. This clonotype was detected many times. CDR1 and CDR2 from the germline V gene are MGHRA and YSYEKL. The CDR3 loop spans 16 amino acids. V was shortened by 1 base and J by 5 bases, with 15 bases between the two germline ends. A further study also used this sample, focusing on T cells expressing NK-cell markers. That report notes: cDNA encoding TCR beta was synthesized via 5'RACE template switching incorporating UMIs. The study drew TCR beta repertoires from sorted CD3+CD56+NKG2C+, CD3+CD56+NKG2C- and CD3+CD56-NKG2C+ T cells.

The receptor was derived from a middle-aged man who received an inactivated influenza vaccine. The V and J genes are TRBV4-1 and TRBJ2-1; D is possibly TRBD1 (6 bases). The sequencing used PBMCs from blood, collected on the day of vaccination. CDR3 residues: CASSQVEQGLDNEQFF. CDR3 DNA sequence: TGCGCCAGCAGCCAAGTTGAACAGGGTTTAGACAATGAGCAGTTCTTC.